This entry lists 3 T cell receptor beta chains sequenced from one sample in a study of T cell responses to AZD1222 COVID-19 vaccine. The method was immunoSEQ multiplex PCR; TCRdb's version includes in-frame clones alone and lacks a portion of them. The sample has tens of thousands of clones; 88% are singletons. Material: peripheral blood, obtained on day 0 of AZD1222 vaccination. Receptor source: an adult in good health.

This clone has only a few counts. The chain couples TRBV15 to TRBJ2-2; D ambiguous. Trimming stripped 0 bases from V and 4 bases from J, with 6 bases between. Germline CDR1 LNHNV, CDR2 YYDKDF (reference sequence). This CDR3 comprises 14 residues. The CDR3 DNA follows: TGTGCCACCAGCAGAGATAGGAGCACCGGGGAGCTGTTTTTT. It codes for CATSRDRSTGELFF.

This clone came up a few times. The V call is TRBV2, the J call TRBJ1-6, with a possible D match to TRBD1 (6 bases). Germline CDR1 SNHLY, CDR2 FYNNEI. The CDR3 has 15 residues. The V end lost 7 bases, the J end lost 7 bases, and 17 bases lay between the germline ends. As DNA, the CDR3 is TGTGCCAGCAAAGTCAATGGACAGCCGAATTCACCCCTCCACTTT. Translating it yields CASKVNGQPNSPLHF.

This rearrangement joins TRBV27 to TRBJ1-5; no firm D call. CDR3 length equals 16 residues. Germline CDR1 is MNHEY and CDR2 is SMNVEV (reference sequence). Trimming pared 6 bases from V and 4 bases from J, leaving 19 bases between. The CDR3 region has the DNA TGTGCCAGCAGCCTTTACGGACGCAGGCGAAATCAGCCCCAGCATTTT. Its protein is CASSLYGRRRNQPQHF.